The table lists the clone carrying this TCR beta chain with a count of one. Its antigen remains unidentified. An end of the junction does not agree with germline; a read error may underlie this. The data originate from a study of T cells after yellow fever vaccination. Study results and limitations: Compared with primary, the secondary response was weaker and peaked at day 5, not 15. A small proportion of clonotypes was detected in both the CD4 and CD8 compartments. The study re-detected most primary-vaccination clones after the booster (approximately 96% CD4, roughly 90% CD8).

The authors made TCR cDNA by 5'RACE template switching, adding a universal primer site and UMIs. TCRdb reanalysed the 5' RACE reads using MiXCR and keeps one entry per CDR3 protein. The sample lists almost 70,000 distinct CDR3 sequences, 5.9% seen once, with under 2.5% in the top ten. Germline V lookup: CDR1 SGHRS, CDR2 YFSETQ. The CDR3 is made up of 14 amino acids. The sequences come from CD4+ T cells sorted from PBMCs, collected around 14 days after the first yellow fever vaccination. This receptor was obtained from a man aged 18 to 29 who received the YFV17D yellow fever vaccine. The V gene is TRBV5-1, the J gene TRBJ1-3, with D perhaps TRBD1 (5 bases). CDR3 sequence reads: CTSSLYGDGNTIYF. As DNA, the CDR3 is TGCACCAGCAGCTTGTACGGGGACGGAAACACCATATATTTT.